This TCR beta chain was sequenced in a study of blood T cells in healthy people across ages. A J-beta primer mix and a sample-barcoded 5' primer were used in a second PCR of about 7 to 12 cycles. Individual samples furnished no less than 2.5 million CDR3-containing paired-end reads apiece. TCRdb re-called the 5' RACE reads with MiXCR, one entry per CDR3 protein. The profile shows approximately 760,000 distinct CDR3 sequences, just under 25% of them singletons. This clonotype was seen a few times. The V gene lost 0 bases and the J gene lost 4 bases, with 13 bases spanning the gap. Per the germline V gene, CDR1 is LGHNA and CDR2 is YSLEER. The CDR3 is 15 residues long. This sample was shared with a second study, whose subject was T cells of mothers and their children. That report adds: Researchers put all of the extracted RNA into cDNA synthesis, using approximately 1.5 ug per 15 ul. Whether pairs are related or unrelated, thymic selection shapes their TCR recombination output in much the same way. The search for persistent microchimeric T cell clones detected none.

The genes are TRBV4-3 and TRBJ2-7; D remains ambiguous. Specimen: blood. This receptor was taken from a boy younger than 18 in good health. CDR3 DNA: TGCGCCAGCAGCCAAGACCGGAAAGGAAGGTACGAGCAGTACTTC. This translates into CASSQDRKGRYEQYF.